This T cell receptor (beta chain) was retrieved from a study of glioma-infiltrating T cells. Points from the study as a whole: Gliomas, especially low-grade, showed above-expected tissue-blood divergence; non-neoplastic patients showed below.

This clonotype was counted at least ten times. No antigen is known for it. The iRepertoire nested amplicon-rescue multiplex PCR amplified TCR alpha and beta CDR3s from RNA. For one-step reverse transcription and amplification, roughly 95-450 ng of tissue mRNA or PBMC total RNA was used. TCRdb reanalysed the multiplex PCR reads using MiXCR and keeps one entry per CDR3 protein. The sample has some 180,000 distinct CDR3 sequences, 32% seen once. This CDR3 contains 12 residues. V lost 8 bases, J lost 6 bases, and 16 bases lay in between. From germline, CDR1 is DFQATT and CDR2 SNEGSKA (reference sequence). This receptor was identified in a human donor with low-grade glioma or glioblastoma, undergoing nonglioma brain surgery, or in good health (not recorded which). This sequence joins TRBV20-1 and TRBJ1-1; D might be TRBD1 (6 bases). Sequencing was performed on glioma tissue, nonneoplastic brain tissue, or PBMCs (not recorded which). This CDR3 is CSTRGARAEAFF. The CDR3 region has the DNA TGCAGTACGAGGGGGGCCAGGGCTGAAGCTTTCTTT.